Given below is one TCR beta chain in context. Under the authors' procedure: Estimates of nucleated cell counts were drawn from the amplification of reference gene primers. TCRdb's table, derived via immunoSEQ multiplex PCR, lists solely in-frame clones and lacks some. V, J and clone size are taken as reported in that table, and D and trimming were inferred from the DNA itself. The sample includes about 250,000 clones, 80% to 90% seen only once; the top ten take less than 2.5%. This sample stems from a study of blood T cell repertoires in COVID-19. Study context: Samples taken during acute and convalescent COVID-19 were collected in the United States, Italy and Spain. PBMCs, B-cell-depleted T cells, or T cells were the source of the cDNA or gDNA that made up the material.

Sequenced input: PBMCs or T cells enriched from blood (not recorded which). The sequence was collected from a woman younger than 30 who had recovered from COVID-19.

This CDR3 reads CASSRGVDYGYTF. The CDR3 nucleotides read TGTGCCAGCAGTCGGGGTGTAGACTATGGCTACACCTTC. The genes are TRBV6-2 or TRBV6-3 and TRBJ1-2; D not resolved. This CDR3 region has 13 residues. The germline gives CDR1 MNHEY, CDR2 SVGEGT. Trimming cost V 5 bases and J 3 bases, with 10 bases left between them.